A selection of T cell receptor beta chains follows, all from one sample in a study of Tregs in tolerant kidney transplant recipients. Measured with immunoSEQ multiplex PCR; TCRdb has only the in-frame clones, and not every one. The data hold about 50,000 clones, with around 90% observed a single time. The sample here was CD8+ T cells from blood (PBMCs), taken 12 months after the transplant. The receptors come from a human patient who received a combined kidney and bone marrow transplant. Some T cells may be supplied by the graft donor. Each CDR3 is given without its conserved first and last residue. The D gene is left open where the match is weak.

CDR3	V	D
SARAGYGYT	TRBV20-1	-
ASRRDLRYEQY	TRBV6-5	-
SVESGVGANVLT	TRBV29-1	TRBD2
ASSQEGEGTGNEQF	TRBV4-2	TRBD2
ASRQGSYNSPLH	TRBV27	-
ASSKLIGLAGYEQY	TRBV5-4	TRBD2
ASSRPGQHYLTDTQY	TRBV2	TRBD1
ATSRDGGRESSYNEQF	TRBV15	TRBD2
ASSPRDRSTEAF	TRBV7-2	TRBD1
SVPGQGSWEQY	TRBV29-1	TRBD1
ASSLSVNTEAF	TRBV7-6	-
ASSLIGTDTQY	TRBV5-1	-
ASSEAPAGPDTDTQY	TRBV6-1	-
ASSSGTGETDTQY	TRBV7-9	TRBD1
ASSFWVAPNTGELF	TRBV5-6	-
ASSLSASEDYEQY	TRBV7-6	-
ASSLSVAGVHNEQF	TRBV27	TRBD2
ATSRDSSSPLH	TRBV15	-
ASSARTTQMNTGELF	TRBV9	-
ASSDRVNLNYEQY	TRBV6-1	-
ASSWTGSGEQF	TRBV27	TRBD1
ASSEPPRGERNEQF	TRBV2	-
ASSPDSSSGANVLT	TRBV9	-
ASSRGSETQY	TRBV9	-
ASSRSGAHSSYEQY	TRBV4-1	-
ASSSGQGTDTQY	TRBV7-6	TRBD1
ASSVWALTGELF	TRBV9	-
ASREGAGTDTQY	TRBV27	TRBD1
ASGLGGTQY	TRBV27	TRBD2
ASSVARAGQGNEQF	TRBV9	TRBD1
ASSLSGANVLT	TRBV27	-
ASSRWDTSYEQY	TRBV11-1	-
ASKSASSSYNEQF	TRBV4-2	-
ASSTRQGPNEQF	TRBV7-9	TRBD1
SAREEYEQY	TRBV20-1	-
ASSYTGFQETQY	TRBV7-6	-
ATSYGSQGELF	TRBV15	-
ASSGLASTDTQY	TRBV9	-
ASSLGPSYGGSEYNEQF	TRBV7-6	TRBD2
ATSSFLQGASPLH	TRBV15	TRBD1
ASSSPLAGGNEQF	TRBV7-2	TRBD2
ASSIAGKGSTEAF	TRBV19	-
ASREAVYLDTQY	TRBV27	TRBD2
ASSLRQGYSPLH	TRBV5-6	-
ASSGQGHYNEQF	TRBV7-9	TRBD1
ASSQAWDRRYEQY	TRBV4-1	TRBD1
ASSQVTTNEKLF	TRBV4-1	-
ASSTTSRTSGSNEQF	TRBV13	TRBD2
ASSIGPGYEKLF	TRBV19	-
ASSALTSGGTDTQY	TRBV4-2	TRBD2
ASSITRQGFGYT	TRBV19	TRBD1
ASGQSVNYNSPLH	TRBV21-1	-
ASSSPGAGGPGEQF	TRBV6-6	TRBD2
ASSLQGRKAEQF	TRBV27	-
ASSSTGPYEQY	TRBV19	-